The clone carrying this T cell receptor beta chain occurred a few times. No antigen is known for it. The entry originates in a study of beta chain features in type 1 diabetes. The V gene lost 4 bases and the J gene lost 0 bases, with 16 bases spanning the gap. Germline V gene data show CDR1 as MNHEY and CDR2 as SMNVEV (reference sequence). The CDR3 totals 17 residues. General study results and limits: Whatever favoring of shorter templates PCR might show would apply equally to patients and controls. There were fewer insertions and more deletions at the VDJ junctions of type 1 diabetes patients. Type 1 diabetes patients had moderately but significantly shorter TCRB CDR3s in all four CD4+ subsets.

The study reverse transcribed the entire isolated RNA, so it sequenced expressed TCRB transcripts. Clones were read by immunoSEQ multiplex PCR, and TCRdb kept only the in-frame ones, dropping some. The data contain some 350,000 clones, around a tenth of them seen just once; the ten biggest clones take up 0.6%. Sequencing input: central memory CD4+ T cells from blood. V usage is TRBV27 and J usage is TRBJ2-4, with D tentatively TRBD1 (6 bases). This TCR derives from a man aged 25-40 years with type 1 diabetes. The CDR3 loop is CASSSYTGITAKNIQYF. The CDR3 bases are TGTGCCAGCAGTTCCTATACAGGGATTACAGCCAAAAACATTCAGTACTTC.